This TCR beta chain derives from a study of T-cell memory formation after mild COVID-19. CDR1 and CDR2 from the germline V gene are MNHEY and SVGAGI. V lost 6 bases and J 4 bases, leaving 10 bases between the germline ends. The CDR3 has 13 residues. Study observations and caveats: Mostly located in CM and EM were contracting CD4+ clones, with contracting CD8+ clones located in EMRA. The second-wave clones peaking on day 37 were not confirmed as SARS-CoV-2-specific. Pre-infection memory contained some responding clones, which suggested that cross-reactive memory had joined.

Comments on this clonotype: Its antigen is unidentified.

Employing constant-segment primers, 5'RACE generated TCR alpha and TCR beta cDNA libraries bearing sample barcodes and UMIs. MiXCR was run by TCRdb on the 5' RACE reads, yielding one entry per CDR3 protein. The sample consists of about 440,000 distinct CDR3 sequences, approximately 20% of them appearing once. This receptor was taken from an adult woman who had mild COVID-19 (a few samples of this study predate the infection). Cell type and time point are not known. The chain employs TRBV6-5 and TRBJ1-3, with D uncertain. The sample was PBMCs or a T cell subset sorted from them (not recorded which). CDR3 loop: CASRDGGGNTIYF. The CDR3 DNA is TGTGCCAGCAGGGACGGAGGGGGAAACACCATATATTTT.